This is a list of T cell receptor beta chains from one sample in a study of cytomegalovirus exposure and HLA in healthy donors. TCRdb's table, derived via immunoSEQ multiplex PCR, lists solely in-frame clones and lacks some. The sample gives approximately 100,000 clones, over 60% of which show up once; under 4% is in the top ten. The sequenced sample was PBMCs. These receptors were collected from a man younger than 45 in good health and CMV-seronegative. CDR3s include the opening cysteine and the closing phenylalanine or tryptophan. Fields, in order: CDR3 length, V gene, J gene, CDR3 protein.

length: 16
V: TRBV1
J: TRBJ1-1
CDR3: CTSSQVIQGARTEAFF

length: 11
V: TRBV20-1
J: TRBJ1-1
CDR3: CSVDRAREAFF

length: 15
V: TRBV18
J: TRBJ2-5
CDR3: CASSPPGGGQETQYF

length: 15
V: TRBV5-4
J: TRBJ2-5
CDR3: CASSLRQGARETQYF

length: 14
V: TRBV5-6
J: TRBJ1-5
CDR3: CASSFMQKNQPQHF

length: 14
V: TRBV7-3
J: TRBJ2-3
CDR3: CASSLAGEADTQYF

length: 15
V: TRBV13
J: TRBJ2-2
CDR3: CASSLKGGNTGELFF

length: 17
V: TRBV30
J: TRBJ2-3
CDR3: CAWSVVRTGIFGDTQYF

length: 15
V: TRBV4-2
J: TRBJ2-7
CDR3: CASSAPGTGAHEQYF

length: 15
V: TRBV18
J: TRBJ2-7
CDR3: CASSPGSSASYEQYF